A single sample gave rise to the 14 T cell receptor beta chains below, sequenced in a study of neurological immune-mediated disorders. TCRdb re-derived calls from the 5' RACE reads in MiXCR, one entry per CDR3 protein. Of fewer than 90,000 distinct CDR3 sequences in the sample, 5.2% were seen once. Sequencing input: PBMCs. These receptors were obtained from a man younger than 35 with multiple sclerosis.

This clonotype was seen at least ten times. CDR3 sequence reads: CSAREVNRGLSYGYTF. CDR3 nucleotide sequence: TGCAGTGCTAGAGAAGTTAACAGGGGGCTTAGCTATGGCTACACCTTC. The chain combines TRBV20-1 with TRBJ1-2, with TRBD1 matching 9 bases. The CDR3 runs 16 residues. J lost 4 bases, V lost 0 bases, and 9 bases had no gene match. Germline CDR1 and CDR2: DFQATT and SNEGSKA (reference sequence).

In this sample, this clonotype turned up many times. The chain recombines TRBV5-1 with TRBJ1-3; D is ambiguous. V was cut by 4 bases and J by 6 bases, with 11 bases left in between. CDR3 size: 13 residues. Germline V gene lookup returns CDR1 SGHRS and CDR2 YFSETQ. DNA of the CDR3: TGCGCCAGCAGCCGGGAGTACTCAAACACCATATATTTT. Protein: CASSREYSNTIYF.

This clonotype has a count of ten or more. The rearrangement links TRBV4-1 to TRBJ2-3, with a possible D match to TRBD2 (6 bases). Trimming took off 1 base at V and 6 bases at J, with 20 bases between the two ends. Germline CDR1 reads MGHRA; CDR2 reads YSYEKL. The CDR3 totals 17 residues. The chain's CDR3 is CASSQGPTAGPWDTQYF. The CDR3 DNA sequence: TGCGCCAGCAGCCAAGGTCCAACGGCGGGGCCTTGGGATACGCAGTATTTT.

This clonotype has a count of ten or more. The chain joins TRBV20-1 to TRBJ1-5, with D possibly TRBD1 on 5 matching bases. Germline CDR1 DFQATT, CDR2 SNEGSKA (reference sequence). V lost 5 bases and J lost 0, with 14 bases in between. The CDR3 spans 15 residues. This CDR3 is CSAGATDLSNQPQHF. Written as DNA, the CDR3 is TGCAGTGCTGGGGCGACAGACCTTAGCAATCAGCCCCAGCATTTT.

In its sample, this clonotype was seen many times. The V call is TRBV28, the J call TRBJ2-2, with D tentatively TRBD1 (6 bases). Looked up from germline, CDR1 is MDHEN and CDR2 is SYDVKM. Trimming stripped 4 bases from V and 4 bases from J, with 19 bases between. The CDR3 runs 17 residues. CDR3 in amino acids: CASSSRPPDSFTGELFF. The CDR3 region has the DNA TGTGCCAGCAGTTCCCGACCCCCGGACAGTTTCACCGGGGAGCTGTTTTTT. Complete variable domain (other parts from reference TRBV28 and TRBJ2-2): DVKVTQSSRYLVKRTGEKVFLECVQDMDHENMFWYRQDPGLGLRLIYFSYDVKMKEKGDIPEGYSVSREKKERFSLILESASTNQTSMYLCASSSRPPDSFTGELFFGEGSRLTVL.

The sample holds a few counts of this clonotype. The V call is TRBV24-1, the J call TRBJ2-1; 9 bases align to TRBD1. Germline trimming cut 5 bases from V and 8 bases from J; bases unmatched to any gene: 9. Germline CDR1 reads KGHDR; CDR2 reads SFDVKD. The CDR3 covers 15 residues. The CDR3 region is CATSGGGQGRDEQFF. CDR3 DNA: TGTGCCACCAGTGGAGGGGGACAGGGAAGGGATGAGCAGTTCTTC.

Ten or more counts support this clonotype. The chain uses TRBV24-1 and TRBJ1-2; D might be TRBD1 (5 bases). The V end lost 4 bases, the J end lost 8 bases, and 13 bases lay between the germline ends. The CDR3 totals 13 residues. Germline loops: CDR1 KGHDR, CDR2 SFDVKD. The CDR3 DNA reads as TGTGCCACCAGTGACTCCGGGACCCAAGGCTACACCTTC. This codes for CATSDSGTQGYTF.

This clonotype was detected a few times. Possible read error: a much larger clone is one base away. The chain uses TRBV9 and TRBJ1-5; 7 nucleotides line up with TRBD1. In germline, CDR1 is SGDLS, CDR2 YYNGEE. The CDR3 spans 13 residues. CDR3 nucleotides: TGTGTCAGCAGCGCTCGACAGGGCCAGCCCCAGCATTTT. Encoded protein: CVSSARQGQPQHF.

This clonotype was counted at least ten times. In nucleotides, the CDR3 is TGCGCCAGCAGCCTTAGGGGGAGGGACTACAATGAGCAGTTCTTC. This translates into CASSLRGRDYNEQFF. This sequence joins TRBV5-1 and TRBJ2-1, with D possibly TRBD2 on 7 matching bases. CDR1 is SGHRS, CDR2 YFSETQ, per germline. The CDR3 is 15 amino acids. Trimming shortened V by 4 bases and J by 3 bases, and 14 bases separated the two germline ends.

As regards this clonotype: With a much larger clone just one base away, this may be a read error. The chain is built from TRBV29-1 and TRBJ2-2; a weak D match, TRBD2 (6 bases). CDR1 and CDR2 (germline): SQVTM, ANQGSEA. The CDR3 runs 12 residues. Between the trimmed V and J ends, which lost 6 bases and 6 bases, there was a span of 11 bases. The CDR3 DNA sequence: TGCAGCGTGCGGGGCTGGCCCGGGGAGCTGTTTTTT. It translates to CSVRGWPGELFF.

Many counts were recorded for this clonotype. V is TRBV29-1 and J is TRBJ2-7; D perhaps matches TRBD2 (6 bases). CDR1 is SQVTM, CDR2 ANQGSEA, per germline. This CDR3 spans 13 amino acids. Deletions cut 5 bases from V and 1 base from J, with 12 bases between. CDR3 nucleotides: TGCAGCGTTCGGGGAGGTGGGTCCTACGAGCAGTACTTC. It codes for CSVRGGGSYEQYF.

V gene TRBV11-2 combines with J gene TRBJ2-7, with D tentatively TRBD2 (5 bases). Germline V lookup: CDR1 SGHAT, CDR2 FQNNGV. V gave up 3 bases and J gave up 3 bases, with 9 bases separating them. The CDR3 runs to 13 residues. CDR3 DNA sequence: TGTGCCAGCAGCTTGGACTCCCGCTACGAGCAGTACTTC. Protein: CASSLDSRYEQYF.

This clonotype was observed at least ten times. This chain links TRBV7-7 with TRBJ2-2, with D perhaps TRBD1 (6 bases). The V and J ends lost 7 bases and 3 bases respectively, with 12 bases between them. The CDR3 runs to 14 residues. Germline V gene sequence: CDR1 SSHAT, CDR2 FNYEAQ (reference sequence). CDR3 sequence reads: CASTPDRYTGELFF. DNA of the CDR3: TGTGCCAGCACCCCGGACAGATACACCGGGGAGCTGTTTTTT. Drawing the rest from reference TRBV7-7 and TRBJ2-2, the complete variable domain is GAGVSQSPRYKVTKRGQDVTLRCDPISSHATLYWYQQALGQGPEFLTYFNYEAQPDKSGLPSDRFSAERPEGSISTLTIQRTEQRDSAMYRCASTPDRYTGELFFGEGSRLTVL.

The sample holds many counts of this clonotype. CDR3 amino acids: CASSFATGNTEAFF. The CDR3 coding sequence is TGTGCCAGCAGTTTCGCAACAGGGAACACTGAAGCTTTCTTT. This chain joins TRBV27 and TRBJ1-1; possible D gene TRBD1, 5 bases. Deletions cut 3 bases from V and 1 base from J, with 9 bases between. This CDR3 is 14 amino acids long. The germline CDR1 and CDR2 sequences are MNHEY and SMNVEV (reference sequence).